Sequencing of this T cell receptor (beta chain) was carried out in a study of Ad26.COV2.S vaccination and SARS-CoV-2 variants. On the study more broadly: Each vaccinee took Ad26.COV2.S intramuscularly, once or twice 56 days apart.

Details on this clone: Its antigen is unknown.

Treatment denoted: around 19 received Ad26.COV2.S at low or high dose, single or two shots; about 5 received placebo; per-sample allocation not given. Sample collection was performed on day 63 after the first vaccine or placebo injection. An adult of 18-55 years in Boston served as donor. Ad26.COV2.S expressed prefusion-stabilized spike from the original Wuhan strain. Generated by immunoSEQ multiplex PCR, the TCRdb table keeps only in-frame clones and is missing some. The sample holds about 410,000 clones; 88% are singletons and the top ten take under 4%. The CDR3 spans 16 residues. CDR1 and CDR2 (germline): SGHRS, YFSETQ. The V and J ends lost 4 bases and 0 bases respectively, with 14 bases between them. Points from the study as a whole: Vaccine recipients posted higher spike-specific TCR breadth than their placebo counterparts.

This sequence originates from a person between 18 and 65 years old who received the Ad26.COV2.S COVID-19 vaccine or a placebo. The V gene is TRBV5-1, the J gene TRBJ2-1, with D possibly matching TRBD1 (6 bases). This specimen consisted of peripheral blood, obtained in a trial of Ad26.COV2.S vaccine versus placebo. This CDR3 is CASSHGDRSSYNEQFF. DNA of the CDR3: TGCGCCAGCAGCCATGGCGACAGGAGCTCCTACAATGAGCAGTTCTTC.